This T cell receptor (beta chain) is from a study of blood T cells in healthy people across ages. Germline assignment: CDR1 SQVTM and CDR2 ANQGSEA. The V gene end was trimmed by 7 bases and the J gene end by 2 bases; junction bases not matched to a gene: 12. The CDR3 loop spans 15 amino acids. Notes on this clonotype: What it recognizes is unknown.

A second PCR of 7 to 11 cycles used a sample-barcoded 5' primer and a J-beta primer mix. Each CDR3 protein is one row after TCRdb ran MiXCR on the 5' RACE reads. The sample shows hundreds of thousands of distinct CDR3 sequences, roughly 64% of them seen only once. PBMCs, at least 7 million per sample, were isolated. Study results and limitations: Observed TCR beta diversity showed a strong correlation with the percentage of naive T cells as measured by flow cytometry.

Material for sequencing was blood. The clonotype comes from a young man in good health. The chain couples TRBV29-1 to TRBJ2-3; TRBD2 matches 7 bases. DNA of the CDR3: TGCAGCGCCCGGGTACCTAGCGGATACACAGATACGCAGTATTTT. Protein product: CSARVPSGYTDTQYF.